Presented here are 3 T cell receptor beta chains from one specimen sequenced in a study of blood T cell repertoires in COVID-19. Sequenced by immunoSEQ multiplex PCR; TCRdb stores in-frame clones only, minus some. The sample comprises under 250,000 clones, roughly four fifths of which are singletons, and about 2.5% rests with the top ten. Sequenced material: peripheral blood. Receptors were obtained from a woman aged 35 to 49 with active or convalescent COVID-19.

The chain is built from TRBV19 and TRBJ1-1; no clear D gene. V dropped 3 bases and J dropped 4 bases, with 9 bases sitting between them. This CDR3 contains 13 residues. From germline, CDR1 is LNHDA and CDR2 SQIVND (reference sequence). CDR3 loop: CASSMLLSTEAFF. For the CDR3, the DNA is TGTGCCAGTAGTATGTTATTGTCCACTGAAGCTTTCTTT.

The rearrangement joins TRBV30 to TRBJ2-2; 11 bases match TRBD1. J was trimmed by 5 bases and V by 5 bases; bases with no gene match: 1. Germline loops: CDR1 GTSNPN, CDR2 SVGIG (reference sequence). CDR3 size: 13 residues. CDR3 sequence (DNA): TGTGCCTGGGGACAGGGGGCAACCGGGGAGCTGTTTTTT. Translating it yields CAWGQGATGELFF.

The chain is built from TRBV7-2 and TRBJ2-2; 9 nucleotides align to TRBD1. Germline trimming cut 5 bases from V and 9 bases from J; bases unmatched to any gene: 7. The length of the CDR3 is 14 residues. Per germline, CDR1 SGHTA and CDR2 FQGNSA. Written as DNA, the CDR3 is TGTGCCAGCAGCATCCGACAGGGGGGCAGGGAGCTGTTTTTT. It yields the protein CASSIRQGGRELFF.